This TCR beta chain was sequenced for a study of T-cell memory formation after mild COVID-19. This clonotype was counted ten times or more. MiXCR, applied by TCRdb to the 5' RACE reads, yields one record per CDR3 protein. The sample shows around 36,000 distinct CDR3 sequences, approximately 10% of them seen only once. CDR3 length: 14 amino acids. V lost 0 bases and J lost 1, with 7 bases in between. Germline assignment: CDR1 SGHRS and CDR2 YFSETQ. The J gene is TRBJ2-5, the V gene TRBV5-1; D uncertain. This sequence was found in a man aged 18 to 30 who had mild COVID-19 (a few samples of this study predate the infection). Cell type and time point are not known. The sequenced material came from PBMCs or a T cell subset sorted from them (not recorded which). Here the CDR3 DNA reads TGCGCCAGCAGCTTGGGACCGTCCCAAGAGACCCAGTACTTC. Translating it yields CASSLGPSQETQYF.